The clone carrying this T cell receptor (beta chain) was counted ten times or more. Its target is unknown. The data derive from a study of human T cells and chemical hapten exposure. General study results and limits: No change in TCRs above 1 in 1000 frequency was produced by DPC sensitization.

The time point: healthy volunteer bleed at 2 weeks. Blood, whole and unfractionated, served as the source for total RNA extraction. Unique molecular identifiers were linked by the library to individual cDNA molecules. In the study's own analysis: TCR counts had a median of 95,638 per sample and spanned about 23,224 to 750,000. One entry per CDR3 protein, called by TCRdb with MiXCR from the RACE reads. For this entry, the V and J calls and clone size follow TCRdb and not the study's own pipeline. The data hold 80,000 to 100,000 distinct CDR3 sequences, with around 9% observed a single time. The clonotype was recovered from a female donor in good health. Some clones in this sample may be carry-over from other donors' samples. Material for sequencing was whole blood.

CDR3: CSVAHGTGNQPQHF. The CDR3 DNA sequence: TGCAGCGTTGCTCATGGGACGGGCAATCAGCCCCAGCATTTT. This rearrangement joins TRBV29-1 to TRBJ1-5, with D perhaps TRBD1 (5 bases). Germline V gives CDR1 SQVTM, CDR2 ANQGSEA. This CDR3 is built from 14 residues. Trimming took off 4 bases at V and 2 bases at J, with 12 bases between the two ends.